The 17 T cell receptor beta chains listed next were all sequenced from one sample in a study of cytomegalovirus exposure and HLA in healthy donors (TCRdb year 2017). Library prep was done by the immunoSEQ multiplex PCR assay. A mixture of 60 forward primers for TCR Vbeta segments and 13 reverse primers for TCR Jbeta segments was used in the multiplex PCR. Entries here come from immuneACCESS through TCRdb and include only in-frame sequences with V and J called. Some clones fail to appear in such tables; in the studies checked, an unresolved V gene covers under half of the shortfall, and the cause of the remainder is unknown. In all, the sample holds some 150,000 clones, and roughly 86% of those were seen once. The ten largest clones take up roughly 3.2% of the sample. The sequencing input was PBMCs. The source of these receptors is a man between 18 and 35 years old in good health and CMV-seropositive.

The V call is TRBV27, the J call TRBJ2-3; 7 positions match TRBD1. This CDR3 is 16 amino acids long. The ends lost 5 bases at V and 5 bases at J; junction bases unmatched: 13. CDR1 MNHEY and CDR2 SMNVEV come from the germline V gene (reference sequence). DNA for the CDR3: TGTGCCAGCAGTCGACATGACAGGGAAGTGGGAGATACGCAGTATTTT. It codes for CASSRHDREVGDTQYF.

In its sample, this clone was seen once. The CDR3 sequence: CAAKPDRGRGQPQHF. DNA of the CDR3: TGTGCCGCCAAACCCGATAGGGGGCGAGGTCAGCCCCAGCATTTT. This rearrangement joins TRBV19 to TRBJ1-5; 7 positions match TRBD1. Looked up from germline, CDR1 is LNHDA and CDR2 is SQIVND (reference sequence). V gave up 11 bases and J gave up 6 bases; unmatched junction bases: 16. This CDR3 comprises 15 residues.

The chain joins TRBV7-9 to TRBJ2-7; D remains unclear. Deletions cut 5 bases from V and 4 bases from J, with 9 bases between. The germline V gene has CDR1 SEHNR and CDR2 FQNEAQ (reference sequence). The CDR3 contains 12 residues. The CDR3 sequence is CASSPPRYEQYF. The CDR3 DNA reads TGTGCCAGCAGCCCCCCCCGTTACGAGCAGTACTTC.

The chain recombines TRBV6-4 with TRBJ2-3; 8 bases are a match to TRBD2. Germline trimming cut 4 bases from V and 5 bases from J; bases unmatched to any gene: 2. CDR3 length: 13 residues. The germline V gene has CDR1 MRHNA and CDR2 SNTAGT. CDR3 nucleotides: TGTGCCAGCAGTGCGGGACTAGGAGATACGCAGTATTTT. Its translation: CASSAGLGDTQYF.

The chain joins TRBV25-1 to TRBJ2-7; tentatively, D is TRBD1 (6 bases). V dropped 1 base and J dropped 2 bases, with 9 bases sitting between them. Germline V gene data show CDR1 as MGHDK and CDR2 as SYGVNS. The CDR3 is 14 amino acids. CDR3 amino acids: CASSEWDTTYEQYF. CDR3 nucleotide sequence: TGTGCCAGCAGTGAATGGGACACTACCTACGAGCAGTACTTC.

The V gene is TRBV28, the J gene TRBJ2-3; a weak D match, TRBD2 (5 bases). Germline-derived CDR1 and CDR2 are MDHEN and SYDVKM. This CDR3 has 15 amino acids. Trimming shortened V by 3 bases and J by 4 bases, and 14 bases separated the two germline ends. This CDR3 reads CASSLDGINADTQYF. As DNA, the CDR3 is TGTGCCAGCAGTTTGGACGGGATCAACGCAGATACGCAGTATTTT.

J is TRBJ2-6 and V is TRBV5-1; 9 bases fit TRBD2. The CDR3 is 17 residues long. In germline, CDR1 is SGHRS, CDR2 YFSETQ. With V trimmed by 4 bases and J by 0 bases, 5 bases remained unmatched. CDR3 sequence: CASSTGTSFSGANVLTF. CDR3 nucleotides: TGCGCCAGCAGCACCGGGACTAGCTTCTCTGGGGCCAACGTCCTGACTTTC.

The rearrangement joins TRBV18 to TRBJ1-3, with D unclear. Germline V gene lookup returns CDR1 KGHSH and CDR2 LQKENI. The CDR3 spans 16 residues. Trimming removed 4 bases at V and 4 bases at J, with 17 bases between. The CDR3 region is CASSLLSGSWGNTIYF. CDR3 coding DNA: TGTGCCAGCTCACTATTATCTGGCTCGTGGGGAAACACCATATATTTT.

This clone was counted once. The CDR3 protein is CAWRPGLAGGLSVPYEQFF. DNA for the CDR3: TGTGCCTGGAGGCCTGGTCTAGCGGGAGGCCTCAGCGTCCCCTATGAGCAGTTCTTC. This chain links TRBV30 with TRBJ2-1; 11 bases align to TRBD2. The CDR3 is 19 amino acids. The J segment lost 8 bases and the V segment lost 3 bases, leaving 21 bases of the junction unmatched. Germline CDR1 is GTSNPN and CDR2 is SVGIG (reference sequence).

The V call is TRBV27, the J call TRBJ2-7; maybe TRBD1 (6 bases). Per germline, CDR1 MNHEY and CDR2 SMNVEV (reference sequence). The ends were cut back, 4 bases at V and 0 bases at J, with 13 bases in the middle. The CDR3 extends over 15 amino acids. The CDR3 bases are TGTGCCAGCAGTTCCGCGACAGGCCTCTCCTACGAGCAGTACTTC. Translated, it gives CASSSATGLSYEQYF.

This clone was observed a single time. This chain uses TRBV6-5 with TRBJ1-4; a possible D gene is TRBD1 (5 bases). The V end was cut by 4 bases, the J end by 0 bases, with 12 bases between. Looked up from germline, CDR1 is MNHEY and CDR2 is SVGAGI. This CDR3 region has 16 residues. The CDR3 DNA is TGTGCCAGCAGTTTATTGGGGCACGCAACTAATGAAAAACTGTTTTTT. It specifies CASSLLGHATNEKLFF.

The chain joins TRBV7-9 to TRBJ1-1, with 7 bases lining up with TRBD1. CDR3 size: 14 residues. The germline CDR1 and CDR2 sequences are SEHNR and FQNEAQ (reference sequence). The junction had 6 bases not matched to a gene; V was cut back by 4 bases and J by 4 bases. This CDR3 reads CASSSTGVGTEAFF. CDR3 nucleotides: TGTGCCAGCAGCTCTACAGGGGTTGGCACTGAAGCTTTCTTT.

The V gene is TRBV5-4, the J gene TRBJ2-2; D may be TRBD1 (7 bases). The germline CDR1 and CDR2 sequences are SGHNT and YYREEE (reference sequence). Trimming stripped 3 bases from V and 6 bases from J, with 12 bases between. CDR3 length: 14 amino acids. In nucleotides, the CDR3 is TGTGCCAGCAGCTGGAGGAGGGGGCCCGGGGAGCTGTTTTTT. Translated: CASSWRRGPGELFF.

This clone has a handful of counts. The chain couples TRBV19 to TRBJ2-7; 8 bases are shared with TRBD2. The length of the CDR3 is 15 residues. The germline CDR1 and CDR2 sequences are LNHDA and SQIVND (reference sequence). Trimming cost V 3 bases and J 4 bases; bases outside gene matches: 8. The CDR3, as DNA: TGTGCCAGTAGTATTGGGACTAGAGGTCCTTACGAGCAGTACTTC. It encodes CASSIGTRGPYEQYF.

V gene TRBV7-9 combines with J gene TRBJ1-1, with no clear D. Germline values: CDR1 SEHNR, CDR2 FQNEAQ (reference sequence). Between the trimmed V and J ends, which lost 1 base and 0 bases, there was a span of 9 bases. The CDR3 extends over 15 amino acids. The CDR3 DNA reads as TGTGCCAGCAGCTTAGGACATGTTATGAACACTGAAGCTTTCTTT. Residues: CASSLGHVMNTEAFF.

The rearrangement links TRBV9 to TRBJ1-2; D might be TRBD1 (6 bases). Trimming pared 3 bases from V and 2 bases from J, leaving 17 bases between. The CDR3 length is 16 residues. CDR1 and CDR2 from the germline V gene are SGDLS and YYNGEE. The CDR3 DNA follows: TGTGCCAGCAGCGCTCTTCAGGGGCAGGTGAACTATGGCTACACCTTC. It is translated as CASSALQGQVNYGYTF.

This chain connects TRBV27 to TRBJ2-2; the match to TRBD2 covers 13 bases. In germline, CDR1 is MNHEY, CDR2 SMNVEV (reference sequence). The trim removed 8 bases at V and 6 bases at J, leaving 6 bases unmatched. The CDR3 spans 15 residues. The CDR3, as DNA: TGTGCCAGCGGACTAGCGGGAGTTGGAGCCGGGGAGCTGTTTTTT. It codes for CASGLAGVGAGELFF.